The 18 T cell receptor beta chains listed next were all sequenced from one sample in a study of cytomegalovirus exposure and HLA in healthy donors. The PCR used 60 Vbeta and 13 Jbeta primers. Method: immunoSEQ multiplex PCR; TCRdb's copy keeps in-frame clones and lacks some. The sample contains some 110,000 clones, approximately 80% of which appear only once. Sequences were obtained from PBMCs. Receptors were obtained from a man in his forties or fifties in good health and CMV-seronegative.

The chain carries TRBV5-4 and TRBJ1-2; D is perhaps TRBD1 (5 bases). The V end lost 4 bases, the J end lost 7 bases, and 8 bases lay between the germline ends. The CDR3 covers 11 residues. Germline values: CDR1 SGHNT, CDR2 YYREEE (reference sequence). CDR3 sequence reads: CASSGGVGYTF. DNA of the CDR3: TGTGCCAGCAGCGGGGGGGTTGGCTACACCTTC.

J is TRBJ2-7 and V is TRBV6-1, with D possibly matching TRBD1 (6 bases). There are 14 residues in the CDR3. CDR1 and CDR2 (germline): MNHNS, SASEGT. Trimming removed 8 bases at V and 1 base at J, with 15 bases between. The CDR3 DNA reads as TGTGCCAGCGACCGGGACACCGTTTCCTACGAGCAGTACTTC. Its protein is CASDRDTVSYEQYF.

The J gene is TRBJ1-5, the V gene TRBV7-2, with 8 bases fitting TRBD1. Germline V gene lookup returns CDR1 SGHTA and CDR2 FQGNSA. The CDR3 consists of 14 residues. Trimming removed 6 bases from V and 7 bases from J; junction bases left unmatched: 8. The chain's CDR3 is CASSFTGGEQPQHF. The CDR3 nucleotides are TGTGCCAGCAGTTTCACAGGGGGGGAGCAGCCCCAGCATTTT.

Here the CDR3 DNA reads TGCGCCAGCAGCGACCGGAAGACAGAATTGGGCTACACCTTC. Protein sequence: CASSDRKTELGYTF. The chain links TRBV5-1 to TRBJ1-2; TRBD1 is a possible D gene (5 bases). In germline, CDR1 is SGHRS, CDR2 YFSETQ. V lost 4 bases and J 8 bases, leaving 18 bases between the germline ends. This CDR3 spans 14 amino acids.

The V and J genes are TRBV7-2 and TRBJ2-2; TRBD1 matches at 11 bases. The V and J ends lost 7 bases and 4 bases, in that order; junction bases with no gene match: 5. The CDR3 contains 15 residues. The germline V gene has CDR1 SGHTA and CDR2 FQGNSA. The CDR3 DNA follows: TGTGCCAGCACCCGGACAGGGGGCAGCACCGGGGAGCTGTTTTTT. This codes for CASTRTGGSTGELFF.

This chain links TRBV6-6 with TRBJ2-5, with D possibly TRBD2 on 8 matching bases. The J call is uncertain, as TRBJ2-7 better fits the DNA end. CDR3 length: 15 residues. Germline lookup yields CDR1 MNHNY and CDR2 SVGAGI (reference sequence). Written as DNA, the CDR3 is TGTGCCAGCAGTTCCCCCCGGGAGGGGGCATACGAGCAGTACTTC. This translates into CASSSPREGAYEQYF.

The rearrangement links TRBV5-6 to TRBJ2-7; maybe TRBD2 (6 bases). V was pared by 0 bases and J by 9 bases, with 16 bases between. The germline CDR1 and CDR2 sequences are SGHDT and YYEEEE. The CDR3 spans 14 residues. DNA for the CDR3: TGTGCCAGCAGCTTGGGGACTACCCGACGAGGGCAGTACTTC. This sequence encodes CASSLGTTRRGQYF.

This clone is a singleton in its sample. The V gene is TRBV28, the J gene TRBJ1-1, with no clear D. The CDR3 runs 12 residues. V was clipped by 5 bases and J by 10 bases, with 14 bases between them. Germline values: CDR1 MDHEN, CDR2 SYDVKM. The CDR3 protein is CASSPSVSLAFF. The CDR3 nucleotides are TGTGCCAGCAGTCCTTCAGTTTCCCTAGCTTTCTTT.

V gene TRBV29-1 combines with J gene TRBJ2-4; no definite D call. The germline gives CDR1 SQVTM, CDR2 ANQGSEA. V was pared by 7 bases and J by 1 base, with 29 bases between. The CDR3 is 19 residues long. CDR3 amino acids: CSALDQTTSLKFAKNIQYF. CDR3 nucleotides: TGCAGCGCTCTCGATCAGACAACCTCCTTAAAGTTTGCCAAAAACATTCAGTACTTC.

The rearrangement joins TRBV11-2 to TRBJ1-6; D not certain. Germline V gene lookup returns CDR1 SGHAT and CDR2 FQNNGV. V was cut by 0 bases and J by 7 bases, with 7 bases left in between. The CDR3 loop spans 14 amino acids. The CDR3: CASSLDLTNSPLHF. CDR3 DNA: TGTGCCAGCAGCTTAGATCTAACGAATTCACCCCTCCACTTT.

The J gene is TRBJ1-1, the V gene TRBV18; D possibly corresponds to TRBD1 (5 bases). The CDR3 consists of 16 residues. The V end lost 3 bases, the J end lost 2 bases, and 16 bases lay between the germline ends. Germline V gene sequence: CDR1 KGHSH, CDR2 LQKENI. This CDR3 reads CASSPRQGLGNTEAFF. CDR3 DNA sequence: TGTGCCAGCTCACCGAGGCAGGGCTTAGGAAACACTGAAGCTTTCTTT. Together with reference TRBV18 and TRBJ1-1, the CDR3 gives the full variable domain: NAGVMQNPRHLVRRRGQEARLRCSPMKGHSHVYWYRQLPEEGLKFMVYLQKENIIDESGMPKERFSAEFPKEGPSILRIQQVVRGDSAAYFCASSPRQGLGNTEAFFGQGTRLTVV.

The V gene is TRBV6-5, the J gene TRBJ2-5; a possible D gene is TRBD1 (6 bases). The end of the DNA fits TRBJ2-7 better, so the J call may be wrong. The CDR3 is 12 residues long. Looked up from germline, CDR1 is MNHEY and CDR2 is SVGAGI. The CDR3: CASSYQGYEQYF. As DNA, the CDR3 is TGTGCCAGCAGTTACCAGGGGTACGAGCAGTACTTC.

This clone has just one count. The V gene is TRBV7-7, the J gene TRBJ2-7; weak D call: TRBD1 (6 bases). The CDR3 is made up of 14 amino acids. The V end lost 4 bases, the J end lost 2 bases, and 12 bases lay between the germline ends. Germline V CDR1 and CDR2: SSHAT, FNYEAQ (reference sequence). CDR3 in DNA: TGTGCCAGCAGCTCATTGACAGGAACCTACGAGCAGTACTTC. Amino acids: CASSSLTGTYEQYF. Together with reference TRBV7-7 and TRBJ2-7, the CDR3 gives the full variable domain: GAGVSQSPRYKVTKRGQDVTLRCDPISSHATLYWYQQALGQGPEFLTYFNYEAQPDKSGLPSDRFSAERPEGSISTLTIQRTEQRDSAMYRCASSSLTGTYEQYFGPGTRLTVT.

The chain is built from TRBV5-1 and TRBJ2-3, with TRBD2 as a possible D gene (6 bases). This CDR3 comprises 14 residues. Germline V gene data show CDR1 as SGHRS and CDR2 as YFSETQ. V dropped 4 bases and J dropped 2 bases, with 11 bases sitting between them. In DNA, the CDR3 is TGCGCCAGCAGCGGAGGGAGATCCACAGATACGCAGTATTTT. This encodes CASSGGRSTDTQYF.

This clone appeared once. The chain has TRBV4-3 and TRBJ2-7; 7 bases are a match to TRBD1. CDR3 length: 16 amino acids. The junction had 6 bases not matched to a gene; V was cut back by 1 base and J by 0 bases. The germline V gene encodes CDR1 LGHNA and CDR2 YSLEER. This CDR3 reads CASSQAPGQNSYEQYF. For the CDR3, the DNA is TGCGCCAGCAGCCAAGCCCCGGGACAGAACTCCTACGAGCAGTACTTC.

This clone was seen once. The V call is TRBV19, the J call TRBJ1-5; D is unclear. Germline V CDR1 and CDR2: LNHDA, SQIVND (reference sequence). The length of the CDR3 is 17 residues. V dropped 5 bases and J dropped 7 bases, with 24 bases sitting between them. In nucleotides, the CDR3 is TGTGCCAGTAGTTTCGCGGCTGGTTCGGGGTCGGGGCAGCCCCAGCATTTT. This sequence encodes CASSFAAGSGSGQPQHF.

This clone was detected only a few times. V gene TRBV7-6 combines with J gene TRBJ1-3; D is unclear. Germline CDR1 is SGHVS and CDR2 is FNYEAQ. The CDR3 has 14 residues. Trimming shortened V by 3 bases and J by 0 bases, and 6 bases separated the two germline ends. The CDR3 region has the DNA TGTGCCAGCAGCTTGGGGAGCTCTGGAAACACCATATATTTT. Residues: CASSLGSSGNTIYF.

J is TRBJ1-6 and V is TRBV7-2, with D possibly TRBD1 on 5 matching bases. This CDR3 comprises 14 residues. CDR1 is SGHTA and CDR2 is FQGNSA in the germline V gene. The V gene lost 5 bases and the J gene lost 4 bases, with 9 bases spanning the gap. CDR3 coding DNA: TGTGCCAGCAGCGGGGCTCAGTATAATTCACCCCTCCACTTT. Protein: CASSGAQYNSPLHF.